This T cell receptor (beta chain) was found in a study of OX40 agonist ivuxolimab in advanced cancers. The CDR3 is made up of 15 amino acids. Germline CDR1 is SEHNR and CDR2 is FQNEAQ (reference sequence). V was trimmed by 1 base and J by 1 base, leaving 9 bases between them. TCRdb's table, derived via immunoSEQ multiplex PCR, lists solely in-frame clones and lacks some. Among about 75,000 clones, 80% to 90% were seen once, and the ten largest hold about a sixth. The sequencing here drew on CD4+ or CD8+ T cells sorted from blood, taken in a trial of the OX40 agonist ivuxolimab. The clonotype comes from an adult with an advanced solid tumor such as melanoma, head and neck, liver or kidney cancer. The gene calls are TRBV7-9 and TRBJ2-3; D might be TRBD1 (6 bases). The CDR3 DNA sequence: TGTGCCAGCAGCTTAGAACAGGGACGCACAGATACGCAGTATTTT. It specifies CASSLEQGRTDTQYF.